The entry that follows covers one T cell receptor (beta chain) sequence. This record belongs to a study of blood T cell repertoires in COVID-19. Method: immunoSEQ multiplex PCR; TCRdb's copy keeps in-frame clones and lacks some. The profile covers about 120,000 clones, with about 72% appearing a single time and under 10% taken by the ten largest. The sequence derives from a woman aged 60 to 75 with acute or convalescent COVID-19. The sequenced material came from peripheral blood.

Here the CDR3 DNA reads TGTGCCAGCAGCTTAGCGAGGTCTAGCGGGGGGGCCACCTACGAGCAGTACTTC. Protein: CASSLARSSGGATYEQYF. This rearrangement joins TRBV7-2 to TRBJ2-7; 12 bases fit TRBD2. V was clipped by 0 bases and J by 2 bases; unmatched bases: 8. Germline loops: CDR1 SGHTA, CDR2 FQGNSA. CDR3 length equals 18 residues.